This paragraph reports one T cell receptor (beta chain). Its target is not known. The use of a sample-barcoded 5' primer and a J-beta primer mix characterized a second PCR of roughly 6 to 11 cycles. Every molecule of cDNA carried a tag from a template-switch adaptor with 12 random nucleotides. TCRdb ran MiXCR on the 5' RACE reads and lists one entry per CDR3 protein. The data contain about 2 million distinct CDR3 sequences, less than 50% of them singletons. The V end lost 5 bases, the J end lost 2 bases, and 9 bases lay between the germline ends. The CDR3 runs 13 residues. Per germline, CDR1 MNHEY and CDR2 SVGAGI. These data come from a study of blood T cells in healthy people across ages. Points from the study as a whole: Long-lived donors had more naive CD4+ cells and higher diversity than aged donors.

This sequence originates from a woman aged 40 to 50 in good health. The genes are TRBV6-5 and TRBJ2-5, with D possibly TRBD1 on 5 matching bases. The source material was blood. Here the CDR3 DNA reads TGTGCCAGCAGTCCAGGGTGGCAAGAGACCCAGTACTTC. It translates to CASSPGWQETQYF.